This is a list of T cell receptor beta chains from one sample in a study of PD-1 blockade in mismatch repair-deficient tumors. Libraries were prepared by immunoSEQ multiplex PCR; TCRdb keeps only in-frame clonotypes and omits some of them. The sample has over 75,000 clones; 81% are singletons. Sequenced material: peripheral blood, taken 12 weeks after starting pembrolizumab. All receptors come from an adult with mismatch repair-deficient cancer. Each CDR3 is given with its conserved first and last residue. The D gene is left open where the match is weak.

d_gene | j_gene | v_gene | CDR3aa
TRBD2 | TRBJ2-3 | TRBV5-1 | CASSPGTSGRTDTQYF
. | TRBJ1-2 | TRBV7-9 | CASRQPVRGLDNYGYTF
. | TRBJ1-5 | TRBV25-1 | CASRGQDGQPQHF
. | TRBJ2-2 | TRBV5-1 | CASSLAAGFPGELFF
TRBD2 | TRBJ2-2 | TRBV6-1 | CASGGAGELFF
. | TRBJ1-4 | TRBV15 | CATSRPKTGTNEKLFF
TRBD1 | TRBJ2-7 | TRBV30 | CAWSPGGYEQYF
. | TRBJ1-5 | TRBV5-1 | CASSLTGINQPQHF
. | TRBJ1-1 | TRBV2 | CASSEGVEAFF
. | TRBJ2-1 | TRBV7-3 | CASSLGIGLDESYNEQFF
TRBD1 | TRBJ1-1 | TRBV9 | CASSVSGTGAEAFF
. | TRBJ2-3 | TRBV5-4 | CASSPGGDTQYF
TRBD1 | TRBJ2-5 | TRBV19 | CASSVGTGDPGETQYF
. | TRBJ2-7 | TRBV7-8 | CASSLAVYGSYEQYF
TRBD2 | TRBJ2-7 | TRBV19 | CASSPGGAGGLYEQYF
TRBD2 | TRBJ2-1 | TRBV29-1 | CSVDSPSGNGEQFF
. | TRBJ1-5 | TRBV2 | CASSEAGVAGVGNQPQHF
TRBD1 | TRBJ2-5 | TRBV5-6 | CASSLPGGLETQYF